The TCR beta chain under discussion was sequenced for a study of CXCR3-negative and CXCR3-positive naive CD8 T cells. Study-wide results and caveats: Naive CXCR3-positive cells had TRB CDR3s more hydrophobic than those of CXCR3-negative naive cells.

Germline loops: CDR1 SGHDN, CDR2 FVKESK. There are 15 residues in the CDR3. Regarding this clonotype: Its antigen is not identified.

Via 5' RACE with UMI labels, TRB cDNA libraries were prepared. TCRdb re-called the 5' RACE reads; every CDR3 protein appears as one record, without DNA. In total, the table holds 130,000 to 150,000 distinct CDR3 sequences. The V and J genes are TRBV14 and TRBJ2-7. Sequenced sample: naive CXCR3+ CD8+ T cells from blood. Specified subset: CD45RO-CCR7+CD27+CD95- naive CD8+ T cells expressing CXCR3 (TNR3+). The receptor comes from a human donor in good health. Some clones in this sample may be carry-over from other donors' samples. CDR3 in amino acids: CARSQDLGRLDEQYF.